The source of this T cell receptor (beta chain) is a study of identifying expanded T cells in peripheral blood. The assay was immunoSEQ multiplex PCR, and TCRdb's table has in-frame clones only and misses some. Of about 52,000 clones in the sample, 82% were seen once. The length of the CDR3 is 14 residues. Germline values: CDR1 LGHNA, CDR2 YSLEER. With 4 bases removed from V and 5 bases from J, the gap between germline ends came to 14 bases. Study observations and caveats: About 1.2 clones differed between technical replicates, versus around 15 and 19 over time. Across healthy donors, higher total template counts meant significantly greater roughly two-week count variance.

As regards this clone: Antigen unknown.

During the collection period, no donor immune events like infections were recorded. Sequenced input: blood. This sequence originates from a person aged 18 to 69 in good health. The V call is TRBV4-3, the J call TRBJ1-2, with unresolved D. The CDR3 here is CASSPRSADYGYTF. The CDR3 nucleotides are TGCGCCAGCAGCCCTCGAAGTGCGGATTATGGCTACACCTTC.